This TCR beta chain derives from a study of blood T cell repertoires in COVID-19. On the study more broadly: There were acute and convalescent COVID-19 samples, and they came from the United States, Italy and Spain. PBMCs, B-cell-depleted T cells, or T cells were the source of the cDNA or gDNA that made up the material.

TCRdb keeps only in-frame clones here, not all; method: immunoSEQ multiplex PCR. This sample has about 200,000 clones, with 75% to 95% found just once. In regard to this clone: Other DNA sequences from this sample encode an identical CDR3 as well.

Germline values: CDR1 GTSNPN, CDR2 SVGIG (reference sequence). The CDR3 is 11 residues long. Trimming stripped 5 bases from V and 4 bases from J, with 8 bases between. The source of this sequence is a man between 50 and 59 years old with acute or convalescent COVID-19. Sequencing was carried out using peripheral blood. The rearrangement joins TRBV30 to TRBJ1-1; D not certain. CDR3 bases: TGTGCCTGGGCCCGGGGCACTGAAGCTTTCTTT. Translating gives CAWARGTEAFF.